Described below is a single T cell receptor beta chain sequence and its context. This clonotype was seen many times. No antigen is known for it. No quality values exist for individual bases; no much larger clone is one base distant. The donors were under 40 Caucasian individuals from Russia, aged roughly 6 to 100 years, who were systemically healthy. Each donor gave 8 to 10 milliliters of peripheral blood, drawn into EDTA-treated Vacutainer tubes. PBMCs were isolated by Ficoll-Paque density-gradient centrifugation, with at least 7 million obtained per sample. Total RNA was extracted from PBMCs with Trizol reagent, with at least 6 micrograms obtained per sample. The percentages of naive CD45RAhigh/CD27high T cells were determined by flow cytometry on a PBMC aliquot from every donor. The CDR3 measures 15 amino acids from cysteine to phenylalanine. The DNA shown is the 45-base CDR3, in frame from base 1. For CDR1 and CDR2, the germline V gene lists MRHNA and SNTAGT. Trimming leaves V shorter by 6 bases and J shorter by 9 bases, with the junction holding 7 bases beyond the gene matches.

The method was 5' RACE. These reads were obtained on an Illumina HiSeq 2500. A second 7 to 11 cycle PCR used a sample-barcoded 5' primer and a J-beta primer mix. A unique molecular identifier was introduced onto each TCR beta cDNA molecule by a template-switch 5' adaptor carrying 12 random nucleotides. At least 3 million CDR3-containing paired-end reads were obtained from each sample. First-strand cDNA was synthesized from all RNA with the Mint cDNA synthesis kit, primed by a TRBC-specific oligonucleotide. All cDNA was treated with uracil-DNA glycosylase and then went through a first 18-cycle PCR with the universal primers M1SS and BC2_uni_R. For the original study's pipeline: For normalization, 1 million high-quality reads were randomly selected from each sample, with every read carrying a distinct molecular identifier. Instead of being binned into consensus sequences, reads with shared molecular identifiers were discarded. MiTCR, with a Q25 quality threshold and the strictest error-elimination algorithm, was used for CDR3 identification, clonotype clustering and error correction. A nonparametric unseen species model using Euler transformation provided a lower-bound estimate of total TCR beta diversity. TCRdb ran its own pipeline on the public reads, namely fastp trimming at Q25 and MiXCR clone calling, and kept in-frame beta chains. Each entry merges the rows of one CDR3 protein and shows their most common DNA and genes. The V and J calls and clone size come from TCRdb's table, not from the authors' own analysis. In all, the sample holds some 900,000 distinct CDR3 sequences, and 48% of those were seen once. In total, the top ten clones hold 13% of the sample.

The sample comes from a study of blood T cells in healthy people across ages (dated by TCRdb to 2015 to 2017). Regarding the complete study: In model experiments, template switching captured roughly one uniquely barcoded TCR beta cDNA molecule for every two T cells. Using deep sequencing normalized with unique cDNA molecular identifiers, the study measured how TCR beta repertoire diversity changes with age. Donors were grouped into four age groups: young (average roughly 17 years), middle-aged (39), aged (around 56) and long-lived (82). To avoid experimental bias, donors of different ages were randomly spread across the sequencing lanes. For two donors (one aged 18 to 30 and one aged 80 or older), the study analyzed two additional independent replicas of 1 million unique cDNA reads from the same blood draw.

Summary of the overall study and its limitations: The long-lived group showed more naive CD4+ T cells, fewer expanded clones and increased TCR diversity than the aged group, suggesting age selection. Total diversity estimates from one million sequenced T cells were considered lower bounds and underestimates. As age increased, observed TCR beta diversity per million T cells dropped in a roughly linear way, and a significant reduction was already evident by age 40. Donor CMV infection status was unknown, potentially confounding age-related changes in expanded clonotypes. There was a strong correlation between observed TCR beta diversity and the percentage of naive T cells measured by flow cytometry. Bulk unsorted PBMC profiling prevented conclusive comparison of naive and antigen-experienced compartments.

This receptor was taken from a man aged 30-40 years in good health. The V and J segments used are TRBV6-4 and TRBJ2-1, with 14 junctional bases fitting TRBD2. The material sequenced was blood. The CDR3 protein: CASSPTSGGALEQFF. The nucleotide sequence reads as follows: TGTGCCAGCAGCCCGACTAGCGGGGGGGCCCTTGAGCAGTTCTTC.